The TCR beta chain described here comes from a study of T cells after yellow fever vaccination. A process of 5'RACE template switching, which added a universal primer site and UMIs, was used to make TCR cDNA. MiXCR, run by TCRdb on the 5' RACE reads, gives a single entry per CDR3 protein. The repertoire holds a few hundred thousand distinct CDR3 sequences, with roughly 8.4% as singletons. Whole-study findings and limits: A minor fraction of clonotypes spanned both CD4 and CD8 compartments.

This clonotype was picked up a small number of times. Antigen specificity is unknown. The sample consisted of PBMCs, taken around 45 days after the first yellow fever vaccination. The clonotype originates from a man in his late teens or twenties who received the YFV17D yellow fever vaccine.

CDR3 in amino acids: CASSPPTPSGGTTDTQYF. The CDR3 region has the DNA TGCGCCAGCAGCCCCCCAACACCTAGCGGGGGGACCACAGATACGCAGTATTTT. The V and J genes are TRBV4-1 and TRBJ2-3, with 11 bases identical to TRBD2. The V gene's germline CDR1 is MGHRA and CDR2 YSYEKL. V was pared by 4 bases and J by 2 bases, with 11 bases of the junction left unmatched. The CDR3 length is 18 residues.